Below are 32 T cell receptor beta chains sequenced from a single sample in a study of blood T cells in healthy people across ages (dated by TCRdb to about 2015). Library prep was done by 5' RACE. Sequencing was carried out with an Illumina HiSeq 2500. A second PCR of roughly 7 to 11 cycles was performed with a sample-barcoded 5' primer and a J-beta primer mix. TCRdb reworked the public reads: Q25 trimming with fastp, MiXCR clone assembly, productive beta chains retained. Records with the same CDR3 protein are collapsed into one entry carrying the most frequent genes and DNA. This sample is represented by fewer than 700,000 distinct CDR3 sequences; less than 60% of them were singletons. Jointly, the top ten make up roughly 24% of the sample. The sample comprised blood. Every receptor here comes from an elderly man in good health.

This clonotype was seen more than once but under ten times. The chain joins TRBV7-2 to TRBJ1-6; 7 nucleotides align to TRBD1. CDR1 is SGHTA and CDR2 is FQGNSA in the germline V gene. This CDR3 is built from 15 residues. J was trimmed by 8 bases and V by 7 bases; bases with no gene match: 11. The CDR3 sequence is CASIKNRGGDSPLHF. CDR3 sequence (DNA): TGTGCCAGCATCAAAAACAGGGGCGGGGATTCACCCCTCCACTTT.

The V call is TRBV7-9, the J call TRBJ1-1, with a possible D match to TRBD1 (5 bases). V shed 4 bases and J shed 4 bases, with 10 bases lying between them. From germline, CDR1 is SEHNR and CDR2 FQNEAQ (reference sequence). The length of the CDR3 is 13 residues. The CDR3 bases are TGTGCCAGCAGCTGGGGGGGTAGCACTGAAGCTTTCTTT. This translates into CASSWGGSTEAFF.

Comment on this clonotype: Being one base from a much bigger clone, this may be a read error. The rearrangement joins TRBV5-1 to TRBJ2-1, with 9 nucleotides matching TRBD2. The CDR3 is 16 residues long. Germline V gene lookup returns CDR1 SGHRS and CDR2 YFSETQ. Unmatched junction bases numbered 6, after V lost 1 base and J lost 4 bases. CDR3 sequence: CASSLISGGPYNEQFF. DNA of the CDR3: TGCGCCAGCAGCTTGATAAGCGGGGGGCCGTACAATGAGCAGTTCTTC.

This clonotype was observed a few times. The genes are TRBV20-1 and TRBJ1-5, with D possibly matching TRBD1 (6 bases). Germline V lookup: CDR1 DFQATT, CDR2 SNEGSKA (reference sequence). V lost 3 bases and J lost 4, with 16 bases in between. The CDR3 totals 15 residues. This chain's CDR3 is CSASPGAGQNQPQHF. The CDR3 DNA follows: TGCAGTGCTAGCCCAGGGGCAGGGCAGAATCAGCCCCAGCATTTT.

The J gene is TRBJ1-5, the V gene TRBV7-2; D is undetermined. V was cut by 4 bases and J by 3 bases, with 13 bases left in between. The CDR3 contains 15 residues. Germline assignment: CDR1 SGHTA and CDR2 FQGNSA. CDR3 loop: CASSSQAGNNQPQHF. The CDR3 nucleotides read TGTGCCAGCAGCTCGCAAGCGGGTAACAATCAGCCCCAGCATTTT.

The chain employs TRBV20-1 and TRBJ2-5; TRBD2 matches 8 bases. The CDR3 has 13 residues. Germline values: CDR1 DFQATT, CDR2 SNEGSKA (reference sequence). V lost 6 bases, J lost 0 bases, and 3 bases stayed unmatched. Here the CDR3 DNA reads TGCAGTGCAGATAGCGGGAACCAAGAGACCCAGTACTTC. It translates to CSADSGNQETQYF.

The genes are TRBV4-1 and TRBJ1-2, with 9 bases that match TRBD1. Germline CDR1 reads MGHRA; CDR2 reads YSYEKL. CDR3 size: 15 residues. The ends lost 4 bases at V and 8 bases at J; junction bases unmatched: 11. CDR3 coding DNA: TGCGCCAGCAGCCGGGGACAGGGACTACCAGGAGGCTACACCTTC. It is translated as CASSRGQGLPGGYTF.

Comments on this clonotype: The junction differs from germline at one of its ends, possibly a read error. This chain's CDR3 is CANSWASGYNEQYF. In nucleotides, the CDR3 is TGTGCCAACAGTTGGGCTAGCGGCTACAATGAGCAGTACTTC. The J gene is TRBJ2-7, the V gene TRBV6-5, with TRBD2 matching over 7 bases. This CDR3 has 14 amino acids. The V gene's germline CDR1 is MNHEY and CDR2 SVGAGI.

This rearrangement joins TRBV25-1 to TRBJ2-1, with 9 bases aligning to TRBD2. V trimming: 1 base; J trimming: 2 bases; junction bases outside the gene matches: 0. The germline CDR1 and CDR2 sequences are MGHDK and SYGVNS. The CDR3 is made up of 15 amino acids. CDR3 nucleotides: TGTGCCAGCAGTGAATGGACTAGCGCCTACAATGAGCAGTTCTTC. It codes for CASSEWTSAYNEQFF.

The chain joins TRBV9 to TRBJ2-5, with 9 positions matching TRBD1. The CDR3 sequence is 16 residues long. Trimming at V came to 3 bases and at J to 5 bases, leaving 11 bases not matched to a gene. Germline CDR1 reads SGDLS; CDR2 reads YYNGEE. The CDR3 here is CASSATGDRVGETQYF. CDR3 bases: TGTGCCAGCAGCGCCACTGGGGACAGGGTCGGGGAGACCCAGTACTTC. The full variable domain, completed using reference TRBV9 and TRBJ2-5, is DSGVTQTPKHLITATGQRVTLRCSPRSGDLSVYWYQQSLDQGLQFLIQYYNGEERAKGNILERFSAQQFPDLHSELNLSSLELGDSALYFCASSATGDRVGETQYFGPGTRLLVL.

The chain carries TRBV27 and TRBJ2-5; 7 nucleotides match TRBD2. Gene TRBJ2-7 matches the end of the DNA better, so the J call may be wrong. The CDR3 runs to 13 residues. Germline loops: CDR1 MNHEY, CDR2 SMNVEV (reference sequence). The CDR3 is CASSALASYEQYF. CDR3 in DNA: TGTGCCAGCAGTGCACTAGCGTCCTACGAGCAGTACTTC.

This clonotype was seen only a few times. One end of the junction is discordant with germline, which a read error may explain. The DNA of the CDR3 is TGTGCCAGCAGCTCAGGCGTAGGCTCCTACAATGAGCAGTTTTTC. Residues: CASSSGVGSYNEQFF. The chain is built from TRBV7-9 and TRBJ2-1; D gene uncertain. Germline lookup yields CDR1 SEHNR and CDR2 FQNEAQ (reference sequence). The CDR3 contains 15 residues.

The CDR3 nucleotides are TGTGCCAGCAGTTTAGGGGATCCTTCAGACCATGGCTACACCTTC. Translated: CASSLGDPSDHGYTF. The J gene is TRBJ1-2, the V gene TRBV12-3 or TRBV12-4, with D unclear. V lost 1 base and J 6 bases, leaving 15 bases between the germline ends. The CDR3 contains 15 residues.

This sequence joins TRBV15 and TRBJ2-7; D ambiguous. CDR1 is LNHNV and CDR2 is YYDKDF in the germline V gene (reference sequence). This CDR3 spans 16 amino acids. V lost 0 bases and J 1 base, leaving 13 bases between the germline ends. In DNA, the CDR3 is TGTGCCACCAGCAGAGAGCCCGTAGGTGGGTCCTACGAGCAGTACTTC. Encoded protein: CATSREPVGGSYEQYF.

This clonotype has more than one count but fewer than ten. The genes are TRBV7-2 and TRBJ2-5, with a tentative D call TRBD2 (5 bases). The V end lost 2 bases, the J end lost 5 bases, and 9 bases lay between the germline ends. The germline gives CDR1 SGHTA, CDR2 FQGNSA. This CDR3 comprises 13 residues. CDR3 protein: CASSLFGVETQYF. CDR3 DNA: TGTGCCAGCAGCTTATTCGGGGTTGAGACCCAGTACTTC.

This clonotype has a handful of counts. The chain couples TRBV7-9 to TRBJ1-2; D remains unclear. Germline CDR1 reads SEHNR; CDR2 reads FQNEAQ (reference sequence). CDR3 length equals 15 residues. The ends were cut back, 5 bases at V and 0 bases at J, with 13 bases in the middle. The CDR3 region is CASSPQTTTNYGYTF. The CDR3 DNA follows: TGTGCCAGCAGCCCCCAAACCACAACTAACTATGGCTACACCTTC.

This clonotype was counted a few times. V gene TRBV20-1 combines with J gene TRBJ1-2; D is perhaps TRBD1 (5 bases). The germline V gene encodes CDR1 DFQATT and CDR2 SNEGSKA (reference sequence). This CDR3 has 11 residues. V was trimmed by 2 bases and J by 5 bases, leaving 6 bases between them. The CDR3 reads CSARQGYGYTF. The CDR3 nucleotides read TGCAGTGCTAGACAGGGATATGGCTACACCTTC.

This rearrangement joins TRBV10-3 to TRBJ2-7, with 10 bases fitting TRBD1. Germline V gene sequence: CDR1 ENHRY, CDR2 SYGVKD. The length of the CDR3 is 13 residues. J gave up 6 bases and V 3 bases, and 2 bases lay outside the gene matches. The CDR3 region has the DNA TGTGCCATCAGTGAAGGGACAGGGGTCGAGCAGTACTTC. Its protein product is CAISEGTGVEQYF.

The rearrangement uses TRBV3-1 and TRBJ1-5; D may be TRBD1 (5 bases). V gave up 5 bases and J gave up 3 bases, with 8 bases separating them. The CDR3 length is 13 residues. The germline gives CDR1 LGHDT, CDR2 YNNKEL (reference sequence). Written as DNA, the CDR3 is TGTGCCAGCAGCGACAGCCCCAATCAGCCCCAGCATTTT. As protein: CASSDSPNQPQHF.

A note on this clonotype: A much larger clonotype is one base distant, so this may be a read error. V gene TRBV6-6 combines with J gene TRBJ2-7, with TRBD2 identical over 8 bases. This CDR3 is 12 amino acids long. CDR1 is MNHNY and CDR2 is SVGAGI in the germline V gene (reference sequence). V lost 11 bases, J lost 0 bases, and 3 bases stayed unmatched. The DNA of the CDR3 is TGTGCCGGCGGGGGGAGCTCCTACGAGCAGTACTTC. Its translation is CAGGGSSYEQYF.

This clonotype has only a few counts. The V gene is TRBV20-1, the J gene TRBJ2-7, with 8 bases matching TRBD2. Germline V lookup: CDR1 DFQATT, CDR2 SNEGSKA (reference sequence). Germline trimming cut 2 bases from V and 2 bases from J; bases unmatched to any gene: 5. The CDR3 has 14 residues. CDR3 region: CSARKTGLAYEQYF. The CDR3 nucleotides are TGCAGTGCTAGAAAAACGGGACTAGCCTACGAGCAGTACTTC.

The sample holds a few counts of this clonotype. The J gene is TRBJ2-7, the V gene TRBV6-2 or TRBV6-3, with 15 bases lining up with TRBD2. J gave up 1 base and V 3 bases, and 19 bases lay outside the gene matches. The CDR3 loop spans 22 amino acids. Looked up from germline, CDR1 is MNHEY and CDR2 is SVGEGT. CDR3 DNA sequence: TGTGCCAGCAGTTATACAGGGACCGGACTAGCGGGAGGGGTTCGACTGTCCTACGAGCAGTACTTC. Its protein is CASSYTGTGLAGGVRLSYEQYF.

This clonotype was detected once. An end of the junction does not agree with germline; a read error may underlie this. The chain carries TRBV7-9 and TRBJ1-2; 8 bases align to TRBD1. CDR1 is SEHNR and CDR2 is FQNEAQ in the germline V gene (reference sequence). The CDR3 is 13 residues long. CDR3 nucleotide sequence: TGTGCCAGCAGCCAGGGACAGGTGTATGGCTACGCCTTC. The encoded protein is CASSQGQVYGYAF.

This chain uses TRBV2 with TRBJ2-7, with a weak D call TRBD1 (5 bases). The ends were cut back, 6 bases at V and 6 bases at J, with 9 bases in the middle. The CDR3 runs 11 residues. Germline V gene data show CDR1 as SNHLY and CDR2 as FYNNEI. CDR3 bases: TGTGCCAGCAGGGAGACAGTCGAGCAGTACTTC. Residues: CASRETVEQYF.

The sample holds one count of this clonotype. The V gene is TRBV5-6, the J gene TRBJ2-4, with 10 nucleotides matching TRBD1. The germline gives CDR1 SGHDT, CDR2 YYEEEE. The trim removed 1 base at V and 9 bases at J, leaving 4 bases unmatched. CDR3 size: 14 residues. CDR3 residues: CASSLRQGASIQYF. In DNA, the CDR3 is TGTGCCAGCAGCTTGAGACAGGGGGCGAGCATTCAGTACTTC.

The J gene is TRBJ2-1, the V gene TRBV2; a possible D gene is TRBD1 (6 bases). This CDR3 is built from 13 residues. V dropped 6 bases and J dropped 4 bases, with 10 bases sitting between them. In germline, CDR1 is SNHLY, CDR2 FYNNEI. CDR3 amino acids: CASSRDKYNEQFF. The CDR3 DNA follows: TGTGCCAGCAGCCGGGACAAATACAATGAGCAGTTCTTC.

This clonotype has more than one count but fewer than ten. The chain combines TRBV3-1 with TRBJ2-7; D gene uncertain. The V end was cut by 1 base, the J end by 2 bases, with 6 bases between. The length of the CDR3 is 13 residues. The germline gives CDR1 LGHDT, CDR2 YNNKEL (reference sequence). The CDR3 region is CASSQGHTYEQYF. CDR3 DNA: TGTGCCAGCAGCCAAGGACATACCTACGAGCAGTACTTC.

The chain is built from TRBV3-1 and TRBJ2-3; possibly TRBD2 for D (6 bases). Germline V gene sequence: CDR1 LGHDT, CDR2 YNNKEL (reference sequence). This CDR3 has 16 amino acids. V was trimmed by 0 bases and J by 3 bases, leaving 13 bases between them. The CDR3 reads CASSQDPGSSTDTQYF. The CDR3 DNA sequence: TGTGCCAGCAGCCAAGACCCCGGGAGTTCTACAGATACGCAGTATTTT.

This clonotype was observed a few times. The chain's CDR3 is CSARGQHQETQYF. The CDR3 DNA is TGCAGTGCCCGCGGGCAGCACCAAGAGACCCAGTACTTC. The rearrangement uses TRBV20-1 and TRBJ2-5, with a tentative D call TRBD2 (5 bases). The CDR3 consists of 13 residues. Germline V lookup: CDR1 DFQATT, CDR2 SNEGSKA (reference sequence). Trimming pared 6 bases from V and 0 bases from J, leaving 11 bases between.

In this sample, this clonotype turned up many times. This chain connects TRBV20-1 to TRBJ2-1; D unclear. Germline assignment: CDR1 DFQATT and CDR2 SNEGSKA (reference sequence). The CDR3 contains 10 residues. The V end was cut by 4 bases, the J end by 5 bases, with 3 bases between. CDR3 loop: CSAIDNEQFF. The CDR3 bases are TGCAGTGCTATCGACAATGAGCAGTTCTTC.

The chain couples TRBV6-2 or TRBV6-3 to TRBJ2-5, with 8 nucleotides matching TRBD2. With V trimmed by 6 bases and J by 0 bases, 6 bases remained unmatched. The CDR3 contains 15 residues. CDR1 is MNHEY, CDR2 SVGEGT, per germline. The CDR3 protein is CASRSDSGDQETQYF. CDR3 DNA: TGTGCCAGCAGATCCGATAGCGGGGACCAAGAGACCCAGTACTTC.

The chain combines TRBV10-3 with TRBJ2-2, with 7 bases that match TRBD1. The CDR3 is 14 residues long. The V gene's germline CDR1 is ENHRY and CDR2 SYGVKD. V lost 6 bases to trimming and J lost 7 bases; unmatched junction nucleotides: 8. The CDR3 reads CAISEGAKVGELFF. In DNA, the CDR3 is TGTGCCATCAGCGAGGGGGCTAAGGTCGGGGAGCTGTTTTTT.